This T cell receptor beta chain emerged from a study of T cell repertoires in cytomegalovirus infection (dated by TCRdb to the late 2010s). A note on the overall study: Because public TCR beta signatures pointed to carriage of CMV infection together with the matching HLA type, the HLA type of each donor mattered for the analysis.

Results the study describes overall, beyond this receptor: Cumulative frequency of public TCR beta family members discriminated carriers of CMV infection plus the relevant HLA type in this cohort and an independent approximately 350-donor cohort. The ex vivo response was dominated by HLA-C-restricted CMV-specific TCR beta clonotypes, and the single most frequent clonotype in two of eight donors was supplied by these HLA-C-restricted clonotypes.

Ten or more counts support this clonotype. Its specific antigen is unknown. Per-base qualities were not stored, and no clone one base away is much larger. For sequencing, an Illumina HiSeq 1500 was employed. In TCRdb, the public reads were trimmed at Q25 with fastp and aligned with MiXCR, with productive beta chains retained. Every entry covers one CDR3 protein and lists the most common genes and DNA from its rows. The sample records about 130,000 distinct CDR3 sequences, under 30% of which are singletons. 34% of the sample is in the top ten clones. The source material was PBMCs, sequenced either directly or after in vitro stimulation (not recorded which). The origin of this receptor is a human donor in good health (CMV status not recorded). Some clones in this sample may be carry-over from other donors' samples.

The CDR3 reads as follows: CASSRTSGRIWETQYF. The nucleotides read TGTGCCAGTAGCCGAACTAGCGGGAGGATCTGGGAGACCCAGTACTTC. Here the chain combines TRBV19 and TRBJ2-5; a stretch of 12 junction bases matches TRBD2. Its CDR3 holds 16 amino acids, cysteine through phenylalanine. Only the CDR3 DNA is retained, 48 bases long and in frame from the first base. According to the germline V gene (reference sequence), CDR1 reads LNHDA and CDR2 reads SQIVND. V is cut back by 6 bases and J by 5 bases, with 10 bases in the junction unmatched.